Listed below are T cell receptor beta chains from one sample, sequenced in a study of T cells in Graves' hyperthyroidism and ophthalmopathy. Using its own MiXCR run on the multiplex PCR reads, TCRdb lists one record per CDR3 protein. Among 450,000 to 600,000 distinct CDR3 sequences listed, 15% to 20% were seen once. The sample comprised blood. The receptors shown here come from a man in his forties with Graves' ophthalmopathy. CDR3s include the opening cysteine and the closing phenylalanine or tryptophan. The D gene is left open where the match is weak. Size tells how often a clone was seen (once, few, many) or the class of an expanded clone, and some rows leave it out.

d_call	v_call	j_call	clone_size	cdr3_aa	cdr3_nt
TRBD1	TRBV5-1	TRBJ2-5	.	CASSLAQGDRETQYF	TGCGCCAGCAGCTTGGCCCAGGGGGATCGAGAGACCCAGTACTTC
.	TRBV28	TRBJ2-1	many	CASSLRHPPEQFF	TGTGCCAGCAGTTTACGCCACCCCCCCGAGCAGTTCTTC
TRBD1	TRBV11-2	TRBJ2-7	many	CASSLDHGQGAREQYF	TGTGCCAGCAGCTTAGATCACGGACAGGGGGCGAGGGAGCAGTACTTC
.	TRBV4-3	TRBJ1-3	.	CASSQVRGNTIYF	TGCGCCAGCAGCCAAGTACGGGGAAACACCATATATTTT
.	TRBV12-3/TRBV12-4	TRBJ2-7	.	CASRVGRYEQYF	TGTGCCAGCAGGGTGGGACGTTACGAGCAGTACTTC
.	TRBV6-1	TRBJ1-2	many	CASGWTRGSNYGYTF	TGTGCCAGCGGATGGACCCGAGGCAGCAACTATGGCTACACCTTC
.	TRBV19	TRBJ2-1	.	CASSIGRGAPNNEQFF	TGTGCCAGTAGTATCGGACGGGGGGCCCCTAACAATGAGCAGTTCTTC
.	TRBV19	TRBJ1-5	.	CASSTEGRLHPQHF	TGTGCCAGTAGTACCGAAGGACGGCTTCATCCCCAGCATTTT
.	TRBV28	TRBJ2-7	many	CASSLGQSSYEQYF	TGTGCCAGCAGTTTAGGGCAGAGCTCCTACGAGCAGTACTTC
.	TRBV7-8	TRBJ2-3	few	CASSLANSGDTQYF	TGTGCCAGCAGCTTAGCCAATTCAGGTGATACGCAGTATTTT
TRBD2	TRBV11-2	TRBJ2-7	few	CASSLGSGGAYEQYF	TGTGCCAGCAGCTTAGGCAGCGGGGGGGCCTACGAGCAGTACTTC
TRBD2	TRBV2	TRBJ2-3	many	CASKWYSGSTDTQYF	TGTGCCAGCAAATGGTATAGCGGGAGCACAGATACGCAGTATTTT
.	TRBV20-1	TRBJ1-2	many	CSASSDRSGGYTF	TGCAGTGCTAGTTCGGACAGATCTGGGGGCTACACCTTC
TRBD2	TRBV29-1	TRBJ2-1	few	CSVGFRAGGPGEQFF	TGCAGCGTTGGATTTCGAGCGGGAGGGCCGGGTGAGCAGTTCTTC
.	TRBV12-3/TRBV12-4	TRBJ1-5	.	CASSSPGISNQPQHF	TGTGCCAGCAGTTCTCCCGGGATTAGCAATCAGCCCCAGCATTTT
.	TRBV7-9	TRBJ2-2	.	CASLNPRTEVIGELFF	TGTGCCAGCTTAAACCCTCGGACAGAGGTGATCGGGGAGCTGTTTTTT
.	TRBV4-2	TRBJ2-7	few	CASSQEDGNPSYEQYF	TGTGCCAGCAGCCAAGAGGATGGGAACCCCTCCTACGAGCAGTACTTC
.	TRBV3-1	TRBJ2-3	few	CASSPERVRGTDTQYF	TGTGCCAGCAGCCCTGAGCGGGTCCGGGGCACAGATACGCAGTATTTT
.	TRBV10-3	TRBJ2-3	few	CAISEQGSTQYF	TGTGCCATCAGTGAGCAGGGGTCGACGCAGTATTTT
TRBD2	TRBV30	TRBJ2-5	.	CAWSIGLAGAETQYF	TGTGCCTGGAGTATAGGACTAGCGGGAGCTGAGACCCAGTACTTC
.	TRBV2	TRBJ2-1	many	CASSDNSRGSYNEQFF	TGTGCCAGCAGTGATAATAGTCGGGGCTCCTACAATGAGCAGTTCTTC
.	TRBV29-1	TRBJ2-7	few	CSVSRDSYEQYF	TGCAGCGTTAGCAGGGACTCCTACGAGCAGTACTTC
.	TRBV18	TRBJ1-3	.	CASSPDLTGNTIYF	TGTGCCAGCTCACCCGATCTTACTGGAAACACCATATATTTT
.	TRBV12-5	TRBJ2-3	.	CASGFVPPSTDTQYF	TGTGCTAGTGGTTTTGTGCCCCCAAGCACAGATACGCAGTATTTT
.	TRBV2	TRBJ1-6	.	CASSDSRGYNSPLHF	TGTGCCAGCAGTGATTCTCGGGGGTATAATTCACCCCTCCACTTT
TRBD2	TRBV27	TRBJ2-3	few	CASSFHRTSGRNADTQYF	TGTGCCAGCAGCTTCCATAGGACTAGCGGGAGAAACGCAGATACGCAGTATTTT
.	TRBV6-5	TRBJ2-1	few	CASSYYPGLGDNEQFF	TGTGCCAGCAGTTACTACCCAGGGCTTGGGGACAATGAGCAGTTCTTC
.	TRBV4-1	TRBJ1-1	.	CASSHGGLDEAFF	TGCGCCAGCAGCCACGGGGGCTTGGATGAAGCTTTCTTT
TRBD2	TRBV25-1	TRBJ2-7	.	CASSNSGRSYEQYF	TGTGCCAGCAGTAATAGCGGGAGAAGTTACGAGCAGTACTTC
TRBD2	TRBV27	TRBJ2-7	.	CASSTHHSGRHEQYF	TGTGCCAGCAGTACACACCATAGCGGGAGGCACGAGCAGTACTTC
.	TRBV7-9	TRBJ1-2	.	CAGSGTRVGYGYTF	TGTGCCGGCAGCGGGACCAGGGTAGGCTATGGCTACACCTTC
.	TRBV7-9	TRBJ2-2	.	CASRDIVAGTAGELFF	TGTGCCAGCAGGGACATTGTTGCGGGTACCGCCGGGGAGCTGTTTTTT
.	TRBV5-4	TRBJ2-5	.	CASSLVPFQASKPGETQYF	TGTGCCAGCAGCTTGGTTCCCTTTCAGGCTTCAAAACCTGGAGAGACCCAGTACTTC
.	TRBV4-3	TRBJ1-5	few	CASSQGVDFSNQPQHF	TGCGCCAGCAGCCAAGGAGTGGATTTTAGCAATCAGCCCCAGCATTTT
TRBD1	TRBV28	TRBJ2-7	few	CASTHAGTGAYEQYF	TGTGCCAGCACCCACGCCGGGACAGGGGCCTACGAGCAGTACTTC
.	TRBV9	TRBJ2-3	few	CASSVAAVRGTDTQYF	TGTGCCAGCAGCGTAGCAGCGGTCCGGGGGACAGATACGCAGTATTTT
.	TRBV29-1	TRBJ2-1	few	CSVATSSYNEQFF	TGCAGCGTTGCAACTAGCTCCTACAATGAGCAGTTCTTC
TRBD1	TRBV24-1	TRBJ1-4	few	CATSETRTGNEKLFF	TGTGCCACCAGTGAAACGAGGACAGGGAATGAAAAACTGTTTTTT